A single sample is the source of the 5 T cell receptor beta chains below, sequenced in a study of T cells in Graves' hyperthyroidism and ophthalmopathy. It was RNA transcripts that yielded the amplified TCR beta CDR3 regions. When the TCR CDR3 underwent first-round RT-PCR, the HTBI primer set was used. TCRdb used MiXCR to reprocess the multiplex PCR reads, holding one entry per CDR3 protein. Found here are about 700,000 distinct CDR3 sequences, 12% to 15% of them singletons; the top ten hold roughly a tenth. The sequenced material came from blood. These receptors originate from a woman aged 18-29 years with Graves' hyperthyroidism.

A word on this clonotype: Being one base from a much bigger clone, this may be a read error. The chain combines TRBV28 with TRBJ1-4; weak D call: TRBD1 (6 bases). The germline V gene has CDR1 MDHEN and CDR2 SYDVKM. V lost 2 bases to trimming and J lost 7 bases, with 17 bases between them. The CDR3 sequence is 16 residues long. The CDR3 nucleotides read TGTGCCAGCAGTTTAGAAGGACGGGGGGCTTCTGAAAAACTGTTTTTT. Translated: CASSLEGRGASEKLFF.

The CDR3 here is CASSGLVGDRSNYGYTF. The CDR3 DNA sequence: TGTGCCAGCAGCGGGTTGGTGGGGGACAGAAGCAACTATGGCTACACCTTC. The V and J genes are TRBV11-2 and TRBJ1-2; 7 bases map to TRBD1. This CDR3 has 17 residues. Germline V gene data show CDR1 as SGHAT and CDR2 as FQNNGV. With 5 bases clipped from V and 2 bases from J, the junction kept 14 bases outside the gene matches. Using reference TRBV11-2 and TRBJ1-2 for the parts outside the CDR3, the full variable domain is EAGVAQSPRYKIIEKRQSVAFWCNPISGHATLYWYQQILGQGPKLLIQFQNNGVVDDSQLPKDRFSAERLKGVDSTLKIQPAKLEDSAVYLCASSGLVGDRSNYGYTFGSGTRLTVV.

CDR3: CASSIEERQGSADTQYF. In DNA, the CDR3 is TGTGCCAGTAGTATAGAGGAAAGGCAGGGCAGTGCAGATACGCAGTATTTT. V and J are TRBV19 and TRBJ2-3; a weak D match, TRBD1 (5 bases). Germline V gives CDR1 LNHDA, CDR2 SQIVND (reference sequence). Deletions cut 0 bases from V and 4 bases from J, with 17 bases between. CDR3 length equals 17 residues.

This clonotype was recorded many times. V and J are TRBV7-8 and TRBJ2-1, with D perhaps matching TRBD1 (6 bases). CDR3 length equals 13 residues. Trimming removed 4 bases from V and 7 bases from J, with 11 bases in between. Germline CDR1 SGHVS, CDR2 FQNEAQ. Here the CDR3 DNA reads TGTGCCAGCAGCTCCGACAGGTTTAATGAGCAGTTCTTC. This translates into CASSSDRFNEQFF. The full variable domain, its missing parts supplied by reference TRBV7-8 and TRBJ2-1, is GAGVSQSPRYKVAKRGQDVALRCDPISGHVSLFWYQQALGQGPEFLTYFQNEAQLDKSGLPSDRFFAERPEGSVSTLKIQRTQQEDSAVYLCASSSDRFNEQFFGPGTRLTVL.

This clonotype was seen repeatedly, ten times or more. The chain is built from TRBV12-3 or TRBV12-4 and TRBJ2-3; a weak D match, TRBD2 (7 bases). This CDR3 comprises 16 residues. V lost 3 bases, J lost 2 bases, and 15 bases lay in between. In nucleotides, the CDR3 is TGTGCCAGCAGTTTGGGGTGGGGGGGGGCCACAGATACGCAGTATTTT. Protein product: CASSLGWGGATDTQYF.